One sample yielded the 15 T cell receptor beta chains listed below, sequenced in a study of blood T cells in healthy people across ages. Alongside a J-beta primer mix, a sample-barcoded 5' primer served in a second PCR lasting roughly 6 to 11 cycles. In TCRdb, the 5' RACE reads were re-called with MiXCR into one record per CDR3 protein. The profile shows about 1.6 million distinct CDR3 sequences, around 36% of them singletons. What was sequenced was blood. The source of these receptors is a woman aged 30 to 39 in good health.

This clonotype occurred a few times. The CDR3 sequence is CASSLASFHNEQFF. The CDR3 nucleotides read TGCGCCAGCAGCTTGGCTTCGTTCCACAATGAGCAGTTCTTC. V and J are TRBV5-1 and TRBJ2-1; D is undetermined. V shed 0 bases and J shed 5 bases, with 9 bases lying between them. This CDR3 spans 14 amino acids. Germline V lookup: CDR1 SGHRS, CDR2 YFSETQ. Supplemented by reference TRBV5-1 and TRBJ2-1, the full variable domain reads KAGVTQTPRYLIKTRGQQVTLSCSPISGHRSVSWYQQTPGQGLQFLFEYFSETQRNKGNFPGRFSGRQFSNSRSEMNVSTLELGDSALYLCASSLASFHNEQFFGPGTRLTVL.

The rearrangement joins TRBV10-3 to TRBJ2-1; TRBD2 agrees at 8 bases. The CDR3 length is 14 residues. Germline lookup yields CDR1 ENHRY and CDR2 SYGVKD. After removal of 6 bases from V and 4 bases from J, the junction contained 5 bases not matched to a gene. The CDR3 reads CAIRRLALYNEQFF. CDR3 sequence (DNA): TGTGCCATCAGACGACTAGCGCTTTACAATGAGCAGTTCTTC.

V gene TRBV6-1 combines with J gene TRBJ1-6; 8 bases align to TRBD1. The CDR3 is 15 residues long. Germline V gene lookup returns CDR1 MNHNS and CDR2 SASEGT. V lost 0 bases, J lost 7 bases, and 2 bases stayed unmatched. The CDR3 DNA reads as TGTGCCAGCAGTGAAGCGGGACAGGTCAATTCACCCCTCCACTTT. It codes for CASSEAGQVNSPLHF.

The rearrangement joins TRBV10-3 to TRBJ2-1, with TRBD2 matching over 12 bases. The CDR3 is 16 amino acids. CDR1 and CDR2 (germline): ENHRY, SYGVKD. The ends lost 6 bases at V and 5 bases at J; junction bases unmatched: 8. For the CDR3, the DNA is TGTGCCATCAGCGAAACTAGCGGGAGGACTCACAATGAGCAGTTCTTC. This sequence encodes CAISETSGRTHNEQFF.

In this sample, this clonotype turned up many times. The V gene is TRBV4-1, the J gene TRBJ2-3; 10 positions agree with TRBD2. V shed 2 bases, J shed 5 bases, and the junction held 13 bases outside the gene matches. CDR1 and CDR2 (germline): MGHRA, YSYEKL. The length of the CDR3 is 18 residues. The CDR3 loop reads CASSQPPQRGGRGDTQYF. The DNA of the CDR3 is TGCGCCAGCAGCCAACCCCCCCAGCGGGGGGGCCGAGGAGATACGCAGTATTTT.

This sequence joins TRBV12-3 or TRBV12-4 and TRBJ1-2, with a tentative D call TRBD1 (6 bases). Trimming removed 3 bases at V and 5 bases at J, with 16 bases between. The CDR3 has 15 amino acids. This chain's CDR3 is CASSFSGASGYGYTF. The CDR3 DNA reads TGTGCCAGCAGTTTCTCGGGGGCGTCGGGGTATGGCTACACCTTC.

Many counts were recorded for this clonotype. The chain has TRBV12-3 or TRBV12-4 and TRBJ1-2, with TRBD1 identical over 8 bases. Trimming at V came to 6 bases and at J to 4 bases, leaving 1 base not matched to a gene. This CDR3 spans 12 amino acids. The CDR3 region is CASRDRGYGYTF. CDR3 sequence (DNA): TGTGCCAGCAGAGACAGGGGCTATGGCTACACCTTC.

The J gene is TRBJ2-5, the V gene TRBV2, with D hard to call. Between the trimmed V and J ends, which lost 7 bases and 11 bases, there was a span of 20 bases. This CDR3 is 13 amino acids long. Germline V gene sequence: CDR1 SNHLY, CDR2 FYNNEI. The CDR3 DNA sequence: TGTGCCAGCATCCCCGGTGGGTCTTATGAGCAGTACTTC. Its translation is CASIPGGSYEQYF.

CDR3 sequence (DNA): TGCGCCACAACGGGGACTCTAATCATGTCCGAGCAGTACTTC. Encoded protein: CATTGTLIMSEQYF. The chain links TRBV10-2 to TRBJ2-7, with D maybe TRBD2 (6 bases). V was trimmed by 10 bases and J by 6 bases, leaving 22 bases between them. Germline V lookup: CDR1 WSHSY, CDR2 SAAADI. The CDR3 loop spans 14 amino acids.

This clonotype was seen only a few times. The rearrangement joins TRBV5-5 to TRBJ2-5; D unclear. The CDR3 totals 14 residues. V was trimmed by 3 bases and J by 5 bases, leaving 14 bases between them. The V gene's germline CDR1 is SGHKS and CDR2 YYEKEE (reference sequence). The CDR3 DNA reads as TGTGCCAGCAGCTGGCAGCACACCGGTGAGACCCAGTACTTC. Residues: CASSWQHTGETQYF.

This clonotype was found once. This chain connects TRBV29-1 to TRBJ1-1; D remains unclear. Germline V lookup: CDR1 SQVTM, CDR2 ANQGSEA. V was trimmed by 4 bases and J by 0 bases, leaving 9 bases between them. CDR3 length equals 13 residues. The CDR3 sequence is CSVAPGVNTEAFF. The CDR3 DNA reads TGCAGCGTTGCCCCCGGGGTGAACACTGAAGCTTTCTTT.

The CDR3 DNA sequence: TGCGCCAGCAGTCCGGGAAGAACGAACACTGAAGCTTTCTTT. Its protein is CASSPGRTNTEAFF. The chain combines TRBV5-1 with TRBJ1-1, with D uncertain. V was trimmed by 5 bases and J by 1 base, leaving 12 bases between them. From germline, CDR1 is SGHRS and CDR2 YFSETQ. CDR3 length: 14 amino acids. Looking up the rest from reference TRBV5-1 and TRBJ1-1 gives the full variable domain: KAGVTQTPRYLIKTRGQQVTLSCSPISGHRSVSWYQQTPGQGLQFLFEYFSETQRNKGNFPGRFSGRQFSNSRSEMNVSTLELGDSALYLCASSPGRTNTEAFFGQGTRLTVV.

This clonotype was observed a handful of times. The chain couples TRBV6-2 or TRBV6-3 to TRBJ2-5, with D possibly being TRBD2 (6 bases). Germline values: CDR1 MNHEY, CDR2 SVGEGT. The CDR3 covers 14 residues. V lost 2 bases and J lost 5, with 12 bases in between. The CDR3 loop reads CASSYSSGPETQYF. For the CDR3, the DNA is TGTGCCAGCAGTTACAGTAGCGGCCCGGAGACCCAGTACTTC.

This clonotype was seen only a few times. The rearrangement links TRBV20-1 to TRBJ1-2; 7 bases are a match to TRBD1. The germline V gene has CDR1 DFQATT and CDR2 SNEGSKA (reference sequence). J was trimmed by 2 bases and V by 1 base; bases with no gene match: 4. The CDR3 length is 14 residues. CDR3 nucleotide sequence: TGCAGTGCTAGAGTCGGCAGGGGGAACTATGGCTACACCTTC. Translating gives CSARVGRGNYGYTF.

The chain employs TRBV28 and TRBJ2-7; maybe TRBD2 (6 bases). The CDR3 is made up of 17 amino acids. Germline V gene sequence: CDR1 MDHEN, CDR2 SYDVKM. V was pared by 1 base and J by 0 bases, with 16 bases between. As DNA, the CDR3 is TGTGCCAGCAGTTTATCGAGACTAGGGGTAAGCTCCTACGAGCAGTACTTC. It is translated as CASSLSRLGVSSYEQYF.